What follows describes a single T cell receptor beta chain. Its antigen is not identified. Germline V gene sequence: CDR1 KGHSH, CDR2 LQKENI. The CDR3 loop spans 16 amino acids. The V and J ends lost 6 bases and 1 base respectively, with 15 bases between them. Patients with a history of autoimmune disease or on systemic immunosuppression were excluded. Sampled blood was obtained at baseline, cycle 4 day 1, and cycle 7 day 1. This entry is derived from a study of OX40 agonist ivuxolimab in advanced cancers. Study overall: With a range of roughly 20 to 79, age averaged 60 years, and 75% to 90% were male. Study-wide results and limits: Normalized expansion of T-cell clones was also low for some nonresponders.

Produced via immunoSEQ multiplex PCR; TCRdb's table is partial and in-frame only. The sample shows more than 50,000 clones, more than 70% of them seen only once. This specimen was CD4+ or CD8+ T cells sorted from blood, taken in a trial of the OX40 agonist ivuxolimab. The origin of this receptor is an adult with an advanced solid tumor such as melanoma, head and neck, liver or kidney cancer. This chain connects TRBV18 to TRBJ2-2; TRBD1 might be the D (6 bases). CDR3 nucleotides: TGTGCCAGCTCTCGCTCGACAGGACAGAACACCGGGGAGCTGTTTTTT. This sequence encodes CASSRSTGQNTGELFF. The full variable domain, completed using reference TRBV18 and TRBJ2-2, is NAGVMQNPRHLVRRRGQEARLRCSPMKGHSHVYWYRQLPEEGLKFMVYLQKENIIDESGMPKERFSAEFPKEGPSILRIQQVVRGDSAAYFCASSRSTGQNTGELFFGEGSRLTVL.